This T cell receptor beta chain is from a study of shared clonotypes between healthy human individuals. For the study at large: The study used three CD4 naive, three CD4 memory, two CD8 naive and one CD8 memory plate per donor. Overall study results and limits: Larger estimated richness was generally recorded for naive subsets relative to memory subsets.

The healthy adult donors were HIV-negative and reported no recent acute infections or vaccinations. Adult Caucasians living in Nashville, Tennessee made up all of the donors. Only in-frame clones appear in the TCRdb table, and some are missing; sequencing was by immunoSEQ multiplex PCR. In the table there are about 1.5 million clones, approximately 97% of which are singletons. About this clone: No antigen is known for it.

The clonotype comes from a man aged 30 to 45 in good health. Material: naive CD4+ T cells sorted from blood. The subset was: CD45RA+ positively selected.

The CDR3 loop is CAIREGAGDRWGTEAFF. The CDR3 DNA reads TGTGCCATCAGGGAAGGGGCAGGGGATCGGTGGGGCACTGAAGCTTTCTTT. The chain employs TRBV10-3 and TRBJ1-1, with D possibly matching TRBD1 (6 bases). The germline CDR1 and CDR2 sequences are ENHRY and SYGVKD. The CDR3 runs to 17 residues. V lost 6 bases and J lost 4, with 24 bases in between.